This TCR beta chain emerged from a study of CD8+CD57+ T cells in acquired aplastic anemia listed by TCRdb under 2018. Concerning the study at large: DNA extracted from sorted CD4+ and CD8+ cells had a mean of about 3.2 ug, with a range of about 0.19 to 27.4 ug. CD8+CD57+ expansion was defined as frequency above the mean frequency observed in healthy subjects. What the study reported, not specific to this receptor: Some 30 CD8+ CDR3 sequences were shared between patients and controls but appeared highly expressed in patients and within their immunodominant clones. No significant difference in CD8+ Simpson's diversity was found between patients and healthy controls (P=0.060).

As for this clonotype: There is no known antigen for this receptor. The conserved phenylalanine or tryptophan is not found at the CDR3 terminus, so this likely reflects a read error.

Patients chosen for sequencing had shown expansion of CD8+CD57+ cells by flow cytometry. Every patient had severe acquired aplastic anemia, diagnosed using the International Study of Aplastic Anemia and Agranulocytosis and Camitta criteria. Patients had received no therapy at the time of blood sampling. TCR repertoires of sorted CD4+ and CD8+ blood T cells from severe aplastic anemia patients and healthy subjects were deep-sequenced in the study. Patients were enrolled in the USA under clinicaltrials.gov protocols 00001620, 01623167, 00001397, 00071045, 00081523 and 00961064. Ficoll-Paque density gradient centrifugation was used to isolate peripheral blood mononuclear cells. Before DNA extraction, CD4+ and CD8+ T cells were sorted by FACS or by magnetic beads. The CDR3 is made up of 15 amino acids, end residues included. Left in the record is the CDR3 DNA by itself, 45 bases read in frame from the first base. V loses 0 bases, J loses 11 bases, and the germline ends lie 19 bases apart. CDR1 and CDR2 (SGHVS, FQNEAQ) derive from the germline V gene.

Profiling of TCR beta VDJ combinations and CDR3 sequences used genomic DNA as the template. TCR repertoire sequencing was run on an Illumina HiSeq 2000. In the source study's methods: Repertoire assessment relied on Simpson's diversity index, CDR3 size and DJ length profiles, and TRBV/TRBJ rearrangement plots. The most abundant DNA sequence in the deep sequencing data was defined as the immunodominant clone. CDR3 amino acid sequences were checked for sharing between subjects and were compared against published repertoires and the VDJdb database. TCRdb reanalyzed the raw reads on its own, using fastp at Q25 for trimming and MiXCR for clone calling, and kept in-frame beta chains. A single entry per CDR3 protein holds the most common genes and DNA from its merged rows. The authors' filters were not applied to this entry. In this sample the table shows hundreds of thousands of distinct CDR3 sequences, approximately 86% of which occur a single time. Roughly 42% of the sample lies in the top ten.

The material sequenced was sorted CD4+, CD8+, or CD8+CD57+ T cells (not recorded which) from PBMCs. Recombination connected TRBV7-8 to TRBJ2-5; the D gene is perhaps TRBD1 or TRBD2, as each covers 5 bases. This TCR derives from a human donor with aplastic anemia. The DNA reads as follows: TGTGCCAGCAGCTTAGCGGGACGCGAGGATACGCAGCAGTACTCC. Its translation is CASSLAGREDTQQYS.